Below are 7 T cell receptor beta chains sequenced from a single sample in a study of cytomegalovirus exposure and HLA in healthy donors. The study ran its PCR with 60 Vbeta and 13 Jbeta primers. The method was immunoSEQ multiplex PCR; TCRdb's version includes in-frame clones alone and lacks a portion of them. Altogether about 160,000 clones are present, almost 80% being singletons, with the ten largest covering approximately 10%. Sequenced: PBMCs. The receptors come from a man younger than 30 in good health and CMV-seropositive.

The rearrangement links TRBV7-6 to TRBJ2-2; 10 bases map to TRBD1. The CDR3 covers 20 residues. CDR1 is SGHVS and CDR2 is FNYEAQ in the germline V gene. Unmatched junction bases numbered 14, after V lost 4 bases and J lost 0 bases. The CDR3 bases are TGTGCCAGCAGCTCTGATCCCGGGACAGGGGTTGATCCGAACACCGGGGAGCTGTTTTTT. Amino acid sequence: CASSSDPGTGVDPNTGELFF.

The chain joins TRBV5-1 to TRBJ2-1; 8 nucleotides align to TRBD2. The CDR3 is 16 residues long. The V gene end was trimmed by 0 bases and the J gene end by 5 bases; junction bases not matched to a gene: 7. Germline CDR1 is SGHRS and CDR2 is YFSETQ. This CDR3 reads CASSLGLGLADNEQFF. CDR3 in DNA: TGCGCCAGCAGCTTGGGACTTGGACTAGCAGACAATGAGCAGTTCTTC.

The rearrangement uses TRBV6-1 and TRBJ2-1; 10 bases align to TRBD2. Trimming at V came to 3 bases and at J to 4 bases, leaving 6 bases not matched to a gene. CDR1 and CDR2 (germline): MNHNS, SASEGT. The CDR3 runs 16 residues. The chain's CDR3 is CASSDNSGRPYNEQFF. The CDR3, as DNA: TGTGCCAGCAGTGACAATAGCGGGAGGCCGTACAATGAGCAGTTCTTC.

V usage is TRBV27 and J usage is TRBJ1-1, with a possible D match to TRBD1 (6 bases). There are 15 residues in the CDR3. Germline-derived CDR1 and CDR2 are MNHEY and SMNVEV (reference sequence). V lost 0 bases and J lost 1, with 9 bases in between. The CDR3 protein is CASSLSAGENTEAFF. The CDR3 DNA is TGTGCCAGCAGTTTATCCGCAGGGGAGAACACTGAAGCTTTCTTT.

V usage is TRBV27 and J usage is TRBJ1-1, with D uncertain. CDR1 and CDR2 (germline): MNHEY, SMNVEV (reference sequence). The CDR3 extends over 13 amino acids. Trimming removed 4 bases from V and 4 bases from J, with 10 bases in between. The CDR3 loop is CASSYRVGTEAFF. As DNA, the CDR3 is TGTGCCAGCAGTTACCGGGTTGGCACTGAAGCTTTCTTT.

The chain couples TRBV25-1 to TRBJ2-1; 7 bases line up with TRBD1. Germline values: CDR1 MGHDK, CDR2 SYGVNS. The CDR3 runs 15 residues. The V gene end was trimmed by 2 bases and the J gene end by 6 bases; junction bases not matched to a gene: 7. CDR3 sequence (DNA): TGTGCCAGCAGTGAAGGACAGGTGCCGCGCAATGAGCAGTTCTTC. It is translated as CASSEGQVPRNEQFF.

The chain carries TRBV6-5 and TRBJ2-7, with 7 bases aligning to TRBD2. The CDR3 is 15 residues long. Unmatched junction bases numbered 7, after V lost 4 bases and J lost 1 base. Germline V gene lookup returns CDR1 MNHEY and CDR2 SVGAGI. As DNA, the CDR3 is TGTGCCAGCAGTTGGGAGGGTAGCGGGTCCTACGAGCAGTACTTC. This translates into CASSWEGSGSYEQYF.